These T cell receptor beta chains were read from a single sample in a study of blood T cells in healthy people across ages. Using its own MiXCR run on the 5' RACE reads, TCRdb lists one record per CDR3 protein. The sample contains about 940,000 distinct CDR3 sequences, around 46% of which appear only once. The specimen sequenced was blood. These TCRs come from a man younger than 45 in good health. CDR3s include the opening cysteine and the closing phenylalanine or tryptophan. Fields, in order: clone size, V gene, J gene, D gene, CDR3 DNA, CDR3 protein. D genes are given only for firm matches. Part of the rows lack a size; the others show once, few, many or a class for expanded clones.

few	TRBV6-6	TRBJ2-3	TRBD2	TGTGCCAGCGGGCGGGGGGGCGTAGATACGCAGTATTTT	CASGRGGVDTQYF
-	TRBV9	TRBJ1-1	-	TGTGCCAGCAGCGTAGGTCCAGGGGACACTGAAGCTTTCTTT	CASSVGPGDTEAFF
-	TRBV7-2	TRBJ1-2	TRBD1	TGTGCCAGCAGCACGACAGGGAACGGTGGCTACACCTTC	CASSTTGNGGYTF
few	TRBV12-3/TRBV12-4	TRBJ2-3	-	TGTGCCAGCAGTTCCCACATCCCAGATACGCAGTATTTT	CASSSHIPDTQYF
-	TRBV5-1	TRBJ2-7	TRBD1	TGCGCCAGCAGCTTGACCGGGACAGGGATCTACGAGCAGTACTTC	CASSLTGTGIYEQYF
-	TRBV12-3/TRBV12-4	TRBJ1-1	-	TGTGCCAGCAGCTTTACGGTGAACACTGAAGCTTTCTTT	CASSFTVNTEAFF
few	TRBV5-5	TRBJ1-2	-	TGTGCCAGCACCAAAAACGGGGGCTATGGCTACACCTTC	CASTKNGGYGYTF
-	TRBV12-3/TRBV12-4	TRBJ2-7	-	TGTGCCAGCAGCAAGGACAGTATAACCTACGAGCAGTACTTC	CASSKDSITYEQYF
-	TRBV3-1	TRBJ2-6	-	TGTGCCAGCAGCACCGCTCTAGGCTCTGGGGCCAACGTCCTGACTTTC	CASSTALGSGANVLTF
-	TRBV30	TRBJ1-1	TRBD1	TGTGCCTGGAATCGGGACAGGGGGAACACTGAAGCTTTCTTT	CAWNRDRGNTEAFF
few	TRBV4-1	TRBJ2-1	-	TGCGCCAGCAGCCCACCGCCTAGCGTAAGCTCCTACAATGAGCAGTTCTTC	CASSPPPSVSSYNEQFF
few	TRBV6-5	TRBJ2-3	TRBD2	TGTGCCAGCAGCCTCCTAGCGGGGGAGCGCACAGATACGCAGTATTTT	CASSLLAGERTDTQYF
few	TRBV4-3	TRBJ2-3	-	TGCGCCAGCAGCCAAAAGGGGCTGGGAGGCCTTCCCTCTAAAGATACGCAGTATTTT	CASSQKGLGGLPSKDTQYF
-	TRBV6-5	TRBJ2-6	TRBD1	TGTGCCAGCAGTTACTCTACAAGGACAGGACGAGGTCCTGGGGCCAACGTCCTGACTTTC	CASSYSTRTGRGPGANVLTF
-	TRBV4-3	TRBJ1-5	-	TGCGCCAGCAGCCAAGATCTAGGGGCCACCAATCAGCCCCAGCATTTT	CASSQDLGATNQPQHF
few	TRBV4-3	TRBJ2-3	TRBD2	TGCGCCAGCAGCCACGGGGCCCGGGGGGTCACAGATACGCAGTATTTT	CASSHGARGVTDTQYF
many	TRBV25-1	TRBJ2-7	-	TGTGCCAGCAGTGAATACGGGGGAAGAGACGAGCAGTACTTC	CASSEYGGRDEQYF
few	TRBV20-1	TRBJ1-1	-	TGCAGTGCTAGTCGACGGCTTGCGACCACTGAAGCTTTCTTT	CSASRRLATTEAFF
few	TRBV25-1	TRBJ2-1	TRBD2	TGTGCCAGCAGTGAATCGGGGGGAGAGTACAATGAGCAGTTCTTC	CASSESGGEYNEQFF
few	TRBV28	TRBJ2-7	TRBD1	TGTGCCAGCAGTTTAGACAGGGGGCGGTTCGAGCAGTACTTC	CASSLDRGRFEQYF
few	TRBV5-1	TRBJ2-1	-	TGCGCCAGCAGCCCAAGGTCGGGGCTTGGCAATGAGCAGTTCTTC	CASSPRSGLGNEQFF
-	TRBV20-1	TRBJ2-4	-	TGCAGTGCTAGAGAATCCTACAATGAGCAGTACTTC	CSARESYNEQYF
-	TRBV2	TRBJ2-4	-	TGTGCCAGCAGCCCCCGGGACATTCAGTACTTC	CASSPRDIQYF
-	TRBV11-2	TRBJ2-2	TRBD2	TGTGCCAGCAGCCTAGCGGATGCGAACACCGGGGAGCTGTTTTTT	CASSLADANTGELFF
-	TRBV7-8	TRBJ2-5	-	TGTGCCAGCAGCTTAAACCAAGGGGTGGAAGAGACCCAGTACTTC	CASSLNQGVEETQYF
-	TRBV5-4	TRBJ2-7	TRBD2	TGTGTCAGCAGCTCGACCGGGACTAGTTACTACGAGCAGTACTTC	CVSSSTGTSYYEQYF
-	TRBV6-1	TRBJ1-2	-	TGTGCCAGCAGTGAAGCGCGAAATGGCTACACCTTC	CASSEARNGYTF
-	TRBV9	TRBJ2-2	-	TGTGCCAGCAGCGTAGATGGGGAAATCACCGGGGAGCTGTTTTTT	CASSVDGEITGELFF
few	TRBV6-5	TRBJ1-6	TRBD1	TGTGCCAGCAGTCGAGGGGGCAATACCTATAATTCACCCCTCCACTTT	CASSRGGNTYNSPLHF
few	TRBV10-3	TRBJ2-3	-	TGTGCCATCAGTACAGGGACAGATACGCAGTATTTT	CAISTGTDTQYF
-	TRBV7-9	TRBJ1-1	-	TGTGCCAGCAGCTTAGCACAGCTGAACACTGAAGCTTTCTTT	CASSLAQLNTEAFF
-	TRBV4-3	TRBJ2-3	-	TGCGCCAGCAGCCGGCAATCGGGTCCCAGCACAGATACGCAGTATTTT	CASSRQSGPSTDTQYF
-	TRBV20-1	TRBJ2-5	-	TGCAGTGCTAGAGATCCCGGGGCCCAGACCCAGTACTTC	CSARDPGAQTQYF
-	TRBV4-1	TRBJ2-7	-	TGCGCCAGCAGCCGATACTACGGGGGCGAGCAGTACTTC	CASSRYYGGEQYF
once	TRBV12-3/TRBV12-4	TRBJ1-2	-	TGTGCCAGCAGTTTAGAAACAGGGAGCCCCTATGGCTACACCTTC	CASSLETGSPYGYTF
-	TRBV6-2/TRBV6-3	TRBJ1-6	-	TGTGCCAGCTGGAGACAAGCCCTTAATTCACCCCTCCACTTT	CASWRQALNSPLHF
-	TRBV27	TRBJ2-7	-	TGTGCCAGCAGGTTACAGGGCCCAAGCTCCTACGAGCAGTACTTC	CASRLQGPSSYEQYF
few	TRBV29-1	TRBJ2-1	-	TGCAGCGTTGAAGGGGGCATCTCCTACAATGAGCAGTTCTTC	CSVEGGISYNEQFF
-	TRBV6-1	TRBJ2-3	TRBD1	TGTGCCAGCGGACAGGGGGCCGAAGATACGCAGTATTTT	CASGQGAEDTQYF
-	TRBV20-1	TRBJ1-2	TRBD1	TGCAGTGTCCCGACAGGGTTACTTGGCTACACCTTC	CSVPTGLLGYTF
-	TRBV27	TRBJ2-3	-	TGTGCCAGCAGGCCCCAGATTACAGATACGCAGTATTTT	CASRPQITDTQYF
few	TRBV5-1	TRBJ2-2	TRBD1	TGCGCCAGCAGCATCGGACAGGGACCGAACACCGGGGAGCTGTTTTTT	CASSIGQGPNTGELFF
few	TRBV28	TRBJ1-6	-	TGTGCCAGCAGTTTATGGCAGGTCTCATCACCCCTCCACTTT	CASSLWQVSSPLHF
-	TRBV20-1	TRBJ1-6	-	TGCAGTGCCTCCCAGGGCTATAATTCACCCCTCCACTTT	CSASQGYNSPLHF
-	TRBV20-1	TRBJ1-2	-	TGCAGTGCTAGACTGCCCACTAACTATGGCTACACCTTC	CSARLPTNYGYTF
-	TRBV7-9	TRBJ2-1	TRBD1	TGTGCCAGCAGCCCATCTCGACCGGGACAGGCCACCAATGAGCAGTTCTTC	CASSPSRPGQATNEQFF
many	TRBV4-1	TRBJ2-1	-	TGCGCCAGCAGCCAAGCAGGGGTCGGGGATGAGCAGTTCTTC	CASSQAGVGDEQFF
-	TRBV5-1	TRBJ2-1	-	TGCGCCAGCAGCACAGACCCGGAATACAATGAGCAGTTCTTC	CASSTDPEYNEQFF
few	TRBV5-1	TRBJ2-5	-	TGCGCCAGCAGCTTAGAGGGTCTCGGAGAGACCCAGTACTTC	CASSLEGLGETQYF
-	TRBV9	TRBJ2-1	-	TGTGCCAGCAGCGGTCAAAGTCCGAGCTCCTACAATGAGCAGTTCTTC	CASSGQSPSSYNEQFF
-	TRBV3-1	TRBJ2-1	-	TGTGCCAGCAGCGGACCTCCTTCCTACAATGAGCAGTTCTTC	CASSGPPSYNEQFF
-	TRBV3-1	TRBJ2-7	-	TGTGCCAGCAGCCAAGATGTCGTCAGGGCCTACGAGCAGTACTTC	CASSQDVVRAYEQYF
once	TRBV7-2	TRBJ2-3	TRBD2	TGTGCCAGCAGCCCTCTAGCGGGGAGAGATACGCAGTATTTT	CASSPLAGRDTQYF
-	TRBV4-2	TRBJ2-2	TRBD2	TGTGCCAGCAGCCAAGATGGTAGCGGGGGGTACACCGGGGAGCTGTTTTTT	CASSQDGSGGYTGELFF
-	TRBV9	TRBJ2-5	TRBD1	TGTGCCGGCAGCGTAGGACAGGGGGGATACAATGAGCAGTACTTC	CAGSVGQGGYNEQYF
once	TRBV5-1	TRBJ1-1	-	TGCGCCAGCAGCTTTGGGGGGACCGCCGACGCTTTCTTT	CASSFGGTADAFF
-	TRBV20-1	TRBJ1-2	-	TGCAGTGCTAGAGCTTCGAGGCCACTTGGCTACACCTTC	CSARASRPLGYTF